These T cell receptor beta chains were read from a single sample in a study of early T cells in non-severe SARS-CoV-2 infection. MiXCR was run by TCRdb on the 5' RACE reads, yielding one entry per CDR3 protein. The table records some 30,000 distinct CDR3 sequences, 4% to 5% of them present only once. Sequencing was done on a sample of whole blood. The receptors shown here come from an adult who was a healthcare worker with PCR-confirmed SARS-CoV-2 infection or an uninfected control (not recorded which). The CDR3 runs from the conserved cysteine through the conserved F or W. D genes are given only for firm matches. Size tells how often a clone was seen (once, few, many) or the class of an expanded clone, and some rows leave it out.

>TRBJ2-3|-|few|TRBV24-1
CATSDFKGDTDTQYF
TGTGCCACCAGTGATTTTAAGGGGGACACAGATACGCAGTATTTT
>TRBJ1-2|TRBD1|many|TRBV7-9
CASSLTGKGYTF
TGTGCCAGCAGCTTGACAGGGAAAGGCTACACCTTC
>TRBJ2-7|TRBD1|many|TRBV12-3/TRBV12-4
CASRARPGQGTYEQYF
TGTGCCAGCAGGGCTAGACCGGGACAGGGGACCTACGAGCAGTACTTC
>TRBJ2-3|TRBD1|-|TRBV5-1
CASSPTTGSTDTQYF
TGCGCCAGCAGCCCCACGACAGGGAGCACAGATACGCAGTATTTT
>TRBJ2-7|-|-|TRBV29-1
CSALGQGYSSYEQYF
TGCAGCGCCCTAGGTCAGGGATACTCCTCCTACGAGCAGTACTTC
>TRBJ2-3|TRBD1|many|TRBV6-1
CASTGTGRTDTQYF
TGTGCCAGCACCGGGACAGGCCGCACAGATACGCAGTATTTT
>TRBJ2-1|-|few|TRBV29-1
CSAGAWNNEQFF
TGCAGCGCGGGGGCTTGGAACAATGAGCAGTTCTTC
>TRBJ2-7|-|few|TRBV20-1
CSARGIRAAVGNEQYF
TGCAGTGCTAGAGGTATTAGGGCAGCAGTTGGGAACGAGCAGTACTTC
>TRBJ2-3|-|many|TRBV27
CASSLYGSTDTQYF
TGTGCCAGCAGTTTATATGGGAGCACAGATACGCAGTATTTT
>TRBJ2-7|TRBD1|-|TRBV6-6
CASSYSGTGPYEQYF
TGTGCCAGCAGTTACTCGGGGACAGGGCCTTACGAGCAGTACTTC
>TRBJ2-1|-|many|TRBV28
CASSFGSNNEQFF
TGTGCCAGCAGTTTTGGGTCCAACAATGAGCAGTTCTTC
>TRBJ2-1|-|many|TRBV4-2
CASSQDWGEQFF
TGTGCCAGCAGCCAAGATTGGGGGGAGCAGTTCTTC
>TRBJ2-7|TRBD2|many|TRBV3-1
CASSSTSGGTPYEQYF
TGTGCCAGCAGCTCTACTAGCGGGGGGACTCCCTACGAGCAGTACTTC
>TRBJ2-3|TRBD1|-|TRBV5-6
CASSQGATDTQYF
TGTGCCAGCAGTCAGGGGGCGACAGATACGCAGTATTTT
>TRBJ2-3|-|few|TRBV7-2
CASSLTWYGGADTQYF
TGTGCCAGCAGCTTAACCTGGTACGGGGGTGCAGATACGCAGTATTTT
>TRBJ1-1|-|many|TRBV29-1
CSARDTGFGAEAFF
TGCAGCGCAAGGGATACAGGGTTTGGAGCTGAAGCTTTCTTT
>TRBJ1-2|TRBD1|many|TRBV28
CASSSPGTGNYGYTF
TGTGCCAGCAGTTCACCCGGGACAGGGAACTATGGCTACACCTTC